The T cell receptor beta chain under discussion was sequenced for a study of beta chain features in type 1 diabetes. In germline, CDR1 is KGHSH, CDR2 LQKENI. J was trimmed by 0 bases and V by 6 bases; bases with no gene match: 12. The CDR3 runs to 17 residues. This clone was picked up many times. Its antigen is still unknown. Cell sorting via CD45RO/CCR7/CD25/CD127/CD95/CD27 was performed to obtain CD4+ naive, central memory, regulatory and stem cell-like memory cells. The entirety of the isolated RNA underwent reverse transcription, so expressed TCRB transcripts were sequenced. The protocol was immunoSEQ multiplex PCR, while the TCRdb copy is restricted to in-frame clones and leaves out a portion. The sample yields about 210,000 clones, 9.5% to 13% seen once. Findings and caveats of the study: Fewer insertions but more deletions were seen at VDJ junctions in type 1 diabetes patients.

The TCR was taken from a man aged 18 to 30 in good health. Sequenced material: central memory CD4+ T cells from blood. This chain links TRBV18 with TRBJ2-7; TRBD2 matches 9 bases. In nucleotides, the CDR3 is TGTGCCAGCTCCCCGCCTATAGCGGGAGCTTCCTCCTACGAGCAGTACTTC. Translated, it gives CASSPPIAGASSYEQYF.